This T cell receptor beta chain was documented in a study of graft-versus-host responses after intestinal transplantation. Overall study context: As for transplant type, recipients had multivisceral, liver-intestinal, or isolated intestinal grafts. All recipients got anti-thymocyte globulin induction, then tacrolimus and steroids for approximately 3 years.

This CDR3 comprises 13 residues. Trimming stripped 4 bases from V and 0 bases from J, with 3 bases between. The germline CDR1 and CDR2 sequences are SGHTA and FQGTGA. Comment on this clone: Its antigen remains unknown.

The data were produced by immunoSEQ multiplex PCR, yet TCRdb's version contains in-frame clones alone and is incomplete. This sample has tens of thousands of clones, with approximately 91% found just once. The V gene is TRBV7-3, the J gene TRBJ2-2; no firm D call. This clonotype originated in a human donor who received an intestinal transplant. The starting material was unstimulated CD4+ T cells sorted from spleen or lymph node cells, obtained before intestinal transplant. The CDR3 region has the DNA TGTGCCAGCAGCTCAGCGAACACCGGGGAGCTGTTTTTT. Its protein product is CASSSANTGELFF.